This T cell receptor (beta chain) stems from a study of blood T cell repertoires in COVID-19. Study in general: Acute-phase and convalescent COVID-19 samples originated in the United States, Italy and Spain. PBMCs, B-cell-depleted T cells, or T cells provided the cDNA or gDNA that made up the material.

There are 15 residues in the CDR3. Trimming took 4 bases from V and 5 from J; bases not matched to a gene: 10. Looked up from germline, CDR1 is SGHTA and CDR2 is FQGNSA. Source study methods: Using reference gene primer amplification, nucleated cell counts were estimated. Data came from immunoSEQ multiplex PCR; TCRdb stores just in-frame clones and leaves some out. From that table come the V and J calls and clone size; the DNA was used to work out D and trimming. The sample shows hundreds of thousands of clones, around nine tenths of them seen only once. This sequence originates from a man aged 65-85 years with acute or convalescent COVID-19. The rearrangement uses TRBV7-2 and TRBJ2-5, with TRBD2 matching over 7 bases. Sequenced input: peripheral blood. The CDR3 loop reads CASSSIRGEWETQYF. The CDR3 nucleotides read TGTGCCAGCAGCTCCATCCGGGGGGAATGGGAGACCCAGTACTTC.